This T cell receptor beta chain comes out of a study of T-cell memory formation after mild COVID-19. V dropped 0 bases and J dropped 2 bases, with 21 bases sitting between them. There are 19 residues in the CDR3. Per the germline V gene, CDR1 is SGHTA and CDR2 is FQGTGA. TCRdb reprocessed the 5' RACE reads with MiXCR, giving one entry per CDR3 protein. Here the sample spans 270,000 or so distinct CDR3 sequences, roughly a sixth being singletons. About this clonotype itself: The target antigen is unknown.

Study results and caveats: Of the contracting clones, CD4+ ones lay mainly in CM and EM, and CD8+ ones in EMRA. Day 37-peaking second-wave clones had unconfirmed SARS-CoV-2 specificity. Later expanders leaned CD4+, whereas day 15 to 85 contracting clones were balanced CD4/CD8.

The rearrangement joins TRBV7-3 to TRBJ2-3; D possibly corresponds to TRBD2 (7 bases). This clonotype was sampled from a man between 18 and 29 years old who had mild COVID-19 (a few samples of this study predate the infection). Cell type and time point are not known. Sequences were obtained from PBMCs or a T cell subset sorted from them (not recorded which). The CDR3 spells CASSLTSGPGGDSTDTQYF. The CDR3 nucleotides read TGTGCCAGCAGCTTAACCTCCGGACCGGGGGGCGACTCCACAGATACGCAGTATTTT.